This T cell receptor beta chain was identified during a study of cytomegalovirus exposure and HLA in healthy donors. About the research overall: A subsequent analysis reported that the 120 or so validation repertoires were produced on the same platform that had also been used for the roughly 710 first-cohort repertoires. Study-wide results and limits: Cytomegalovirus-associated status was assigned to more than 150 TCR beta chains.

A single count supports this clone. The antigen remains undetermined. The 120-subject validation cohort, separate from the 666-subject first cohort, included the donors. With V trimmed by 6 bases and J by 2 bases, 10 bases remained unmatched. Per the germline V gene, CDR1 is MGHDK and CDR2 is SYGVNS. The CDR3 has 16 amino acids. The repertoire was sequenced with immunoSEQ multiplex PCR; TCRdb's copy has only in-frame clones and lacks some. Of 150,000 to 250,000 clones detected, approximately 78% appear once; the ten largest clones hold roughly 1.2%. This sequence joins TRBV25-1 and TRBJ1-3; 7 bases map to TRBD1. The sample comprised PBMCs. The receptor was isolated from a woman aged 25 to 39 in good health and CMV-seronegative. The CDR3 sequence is CASRSDRIGPGNTIYF. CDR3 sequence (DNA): TGTGCCAGCAGGTCGGACAGGATCGGTCCTGGAAACACCATATATTTT.